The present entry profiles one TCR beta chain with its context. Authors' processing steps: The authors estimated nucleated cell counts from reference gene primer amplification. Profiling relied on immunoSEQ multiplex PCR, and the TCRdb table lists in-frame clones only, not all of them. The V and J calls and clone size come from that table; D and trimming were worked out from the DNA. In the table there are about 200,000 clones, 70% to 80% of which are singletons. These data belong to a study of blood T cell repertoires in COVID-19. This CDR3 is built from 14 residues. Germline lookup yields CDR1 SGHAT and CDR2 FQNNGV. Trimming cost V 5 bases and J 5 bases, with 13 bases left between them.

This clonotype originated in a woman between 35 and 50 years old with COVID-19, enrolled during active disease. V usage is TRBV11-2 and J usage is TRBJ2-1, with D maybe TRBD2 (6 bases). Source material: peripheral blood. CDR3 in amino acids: CASSTIAGNNEQFF. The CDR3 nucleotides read TGTGCCAGCAGCACTATTGCGGGGAACAATGAGCAGTTCTTC. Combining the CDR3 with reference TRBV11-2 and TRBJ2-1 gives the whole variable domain EAGVAQSPRYKIIEKRQSVAFWCNPISGHATLYWYQQILGQGPKLLIQFQNNGVVDDSQLPKDRFSAERLKGVDSTLKIQPAKLEDSAVYLCASSTIAGNNEQFFGPGTRLTVL.